Given below is one T cell receptor beta chain in context. Random hexamers were used to reverse transcribe about 0.5 to 1 ug of RNA. TCRdb used MiXCR to reprocess the immunoSEQ multiplex PCR reads, holding one entry per CDR3 protein. This table holds more than 95,000 distinct CDR3 sequences, around 94% found once. This entry is derived from a study of CD8 T cells in Susac syndrome. CDR1 and CDR2 from the germline V gene are DFQATT and SNEGSKA (reference sequence). This CDR3 has 13 residues. V gave up 6 bases and J gave up 6 bases, with 15 bases separating them. The sample taken for sequencing was CD4+ T cells from PBMCs. The chain employs TRBV20-1 and TRBJ1-5; D unresolved. This TCR was recovered from a human donor in good health. CDR3 sequence (DNA): TGCAGTGCCCAAAAGCGGGGTATTCAGCCCCAGCATTTT. This codes for CSAQKRGIQPQHF.